This is a list of T cell receptor beta chains from one sample in a study of blood T cell repertoires in COVID-19. The method was immunoSEQ multiplex PCR; TCRdb's version includes in-frame clones alone and lacks a portion of them. This table has about 380,000 clones, 85% appearing once. The sequenced sample was peripheral blood. The receptors here all came from a woman aged 18-35 years with acute or convalescent COVID-19. CDR3s include the opening cysteine and the closing phenylalanine or tryptophan. Clone size, where shown, is once, few, many, or a class for clones that have expanded.

>TRBJ2-2|TRBV7-3|NA|17
CASSPREIGKNTGELFF
>TRBJ2-1|TRBV19|NA|12
CASSTLYNEQFF
>TRBJ2-3|TRBV10-3|NA|16
CAISEFARGGTDTQYF
>TRBJ2-7|TRBV6-1|NA|14
CASSELAGVYEQYF
>TRBJ2-7|TRBV5-1|NA|15
CASSLAPTGGGEQYF
>TRBJ1-2|TRBV5-6|once|15
CASSGSPGELNGYTF
>TRBJ1-2|TRBV5-1|NA|15
CASSLGGPSNYGYTF
>TRBJ1-5|TRBV6-5|many|15
CASNPTPEAGQPQHF
>TRBJ1-2|TRBV2|NA|12
CASMAGAYGYTF
>TRBJ2-1|TRBV7-3|NA|14
CASSPQSGPNEQFF
>TRBJ2-1|TRBV27|once|17
CASSLQAGANTYNEQFF
>TRBJ1-3|TRBV7-9|NA|15
CASSPNSLFGNTIYF
>TRBJ2-7|TRBV9|NA|13
CASTGTLTGEQYF
>TRBJ2-1|TRBV28|NA|16
CASSLGGLENYNEQFF
>TRBJ1-5|TRBV4-1|NA|18
CASSQEADRVPSNQPQHF
>TRBJ2-7|TRBV10-3|NA|15
CAIRGTGGRSYEQYF
>TRBJ2-3|TRBV25-1|NA|14
CASSEWATPDTQYF
>TRBJ1-5|TRBV18|NA|15
CASSPTAGKDQPQHF
>TRBJ2-3|TRBV7-3|NA|16
CASSPRLAGGTDTQYF
>TRBJ1-5|TRBV6-5|NA|13
CASSSSSNQPQHF
>TRBJ2-1|TRBV11-3|NA|15
CASSSRDRASNEQFF
>TRBJ1-2|TRBV5-6|NA|15
CASTPGTGSYYGYTF
>TRBJ2-1|TRBV6-5|NA|15
CASSYRFGQGNEQFF
>TRBJ1-6|TRBV30|NA|16
CAWKAVRSSYNSPLHF
>TRBJ2-7|TRBV15|NA|13
CATSRDRVYEQYF
>TRBJ1-5|TRBV6-1|NA|14
CASGDRKGNQPQHF
>TRBJ2-1|TRBV7-8|NA|18
CASSLSGTSGGAYNEQFF
>TRBJ2-7|TRBV1|NA|17
CTSSHWEGDTDSYEQYF
>TRBJ2-5|TRBV7-2|NA|14
CASSLGFGSQTQYF
>TRBJ1-4|TRBV7-9|once|15
CASSFTGTAREELFF
>TRBJ2-5|TRBV3-1/TRBV3-2|once|16
CASSQDEPLAWETQYF
>TRBJ2-3|TRBV9|once|18
CASSVGGQGALLADTQYF
>TRBJ1-1|TRBV28|NA|13
CASSNNRGTEAFF
>TRBJ1-2|TRBV28|NA|14
CATESSGTGYGYTF
>TRBJ2-7|TRBV6-6|NA|15
CASSYSSVEYYEQYF
>TRBJ2-3|TRBV5-6|NA|15
CASSFRTGGLDTQYF
>TRBJ2-2|TRBV2|NA|14
CASGDTRSTGELFF